Sequencing of this T cell receptor beta chain was carried out in a study of T cells and Merkel cell carcinoma outcomes. The table came from immunoSEQ multiplex PCR; TCRdb's copy has only in-frame clones and leaves some out. The profile covers about 3,000 clones, with approximately 96% appearing a single time and under 2.5% taken by the ten largest. Germline V gene data show CDR1 as SGHRS and CDR2 as YFSETQ. The CDR3 has 12 residues. Trimming stripped 7 bases from V and 1 base from J, with 8 bases between. The clonotype originates from a human donor with Merkel cell carcinoma. The V call is TRBV5-1, the J call TRBJ1-1, with unresolved D. Sequencing was done on a sample of tumor tissue from Merkel cell carcinoma. This CDR3 is CASRTENTEAFF. Here the CDR3 DNA reads TGCGCCAGCCGGACCGAGAACACTGAAGCTTTCTTT.